These 32 T cell receptor beta chains were all obtained from the same sample, sequenced in a study of T cells after somatic rescue of genetic block. Sequencing was performed with immunoSEQ multiplex PCR; in TCRdb, only in-frame clones are kept and a portion is missing. The sample has about 12,000 clones, about 71% seen once; the top ten hold roughly 12%. Sequences were obtained from peripheral blood mononuclear cells (PBMCs). These receptors came from a boy aged 5-17 years.

The CDR3 DNA follows: TGCGCCAGCAGGGGAGCGGGAGCCAGCACAGATACGCAGTATTTT. Protein: CASRGAGASTDTQYF. The chain has TRBV10-2 and TRBJ2-3, with TRBD2 matching over 8 bases. CDR1 is WSHSY and CDR2 is SAAADI in the germline V gene. The V and J ends lost 6 bases and 0 bases, in that order; junction bases with no gene match: 5. This CDR3 has 15 amino acids.

V is TRBV5-8 and J is TRBJ2-7, with 15 bases fitting TRBD2. V trimming: 0 bases; J trimming: 9 bases; junction bases outside the gene matches: 13. This CDR3 has 18 amino acids. CDR1 is SGHTS and CDR2 is YDEGEE in the germline V gene. CDR3: CASSLELGLAGGRVGQYF. The CDR3 DNA reads as TGTGCCAGCAGCTTGGAATTGGGACTAGCGGGGGGACGCGTCGGGCAGTACTTC.

This rearrangement joins TRBV19 to TRBJ2-3; TRBD2 agrees at 7 bases. Looked up from germline, CDR1 is LNHDA and CDR2 is SQIVND (reference sequence). The CDR3 contains 16 residues. V lost 6 bases and J lost 8; bases outside the gene matches: 17. CDR3 region: CASSHSGGRWVGTQYF. DNA for the CDR3: TGTGCCAGTAGCCATTCCGGCGGGAGATGGGTCGGTACGCAGTATTTT.

This chain uses TRBV5-1 with TRBJ2-7; 16 nucleotides line up with TRBD2. Germline-derived CDR1 and CDR2 are SGHRS and YFSETQ. V lost 3 bases, J lost 3 bases, and 12 bases stayed unmatched. This CDR3 comprises 19 residues. The CDR3: CASSSGLAGGPGTYYEQYF. For the CDR3, the DNA is TGCGCCAGCAGCTCGGGACTAGCGGGAGGGCCGGGTACTTACTACGAGCAGTACTTC.

A remark on this clone: A single base separates this from a much larger clone, so it may be a read error. This chain uses TRBV5-4 with TRBJ1-3, with D unresolved. Deletions cut 1 base from V and 0 bases from J, with 8 bases between. CDR1 is SGHNT, CDR2 YYREEE, per germline (reference sequence). The CDR3 covers 15 residues. The CDR3 loop is CASSLLGTSGNTIYF. In DNA form, the CDR3 reads TGTGCCAGCAGCTTGCTTGGAACCTCTGGAAACACCATATATTTT.

This clone was detected only once. This chain joins TRBV21-1 and TRBJ1-4; TRBD1 was called by the table and not checked on the DNA. TRBV21-1 is listed as a pseudogene. CDR3 length: 16 residues. The CDR3 reads CASSKEINRGNEKLFF. CDR3 sequence (DNA): TGTGCCAGCAGCAAAGAAATAAACAGGGGGAATGAAAAACTGTTTTTT.

By sample share, this clone is medium-sized. The rearrangement joins TRBV7-3 to TRBJ2-3; no firm D call. This CDR3 is 14 amino acids long. Between the trimmed V and J ends, which lost 6 bases and 2 bases, there was a span of 12 bases. Germline-derived CDR1 and CDR2 are SGHTA and FQGTGA. CDR3 in DNA: TGTGCCAGCAGGTCTCTAAACCCCACAGATACGCAGTATTTT. Translation gives CASRSLNPTDTQYF. Together with reference TRBV7-3 and TRBJ2-3, the CDR3 gives the full variable domain: GAGVSQTPSNKVTEKGKYVELRCDPISGHTALYWYRQSLGQGPEFLIYFQGTGAADDSGLPNDRFFAVRPEGSVSTLKIQRTERGDSAVYLCASRSLNPTDTQYFGPGTRLTVL.

The V and J genes are TRBV12-5 and TRBJ1-1; D is unclear. Germline V lookup: CDR1 LGHNT, CDR2 FRNRAP. V was clipped by 2 bases and J by 0 bases, with 16 bases between them. The CDR3 length is 17 residues. CDR3 region: CASGLSLSPGMNTEAFF. The CDR3 bases are TGTGCTAGTGGTTTGTCCCTCTCGCCCGGCATGAACACTGAAGCTTTCTTT.

V and J are TRBV7-9 and TRBJ2-7; D possibly corresponds to TRBD2 (5 bases). CDR3 length: 15 residues. Per germline, CDR1 SEHNR and CDR2 FQNEAQ (reference sequence). Trimming took off 2 bases at V and 3 bases at J, with 14 bases between the two ends. This CDR3 reads CASSLNGGLVYEQYF. The CDR3 nucleotides read TGTGCCAGCAGCTTAAACGGCGGGCTTGTCTACGAGCAGTACTTC.

This chain connects TRBV18 to TRBJ1-2, with TRBD1 matching over 7 bases. V shed 0 bases and J 8 bases; nucleotides not matched to a gene: 6. The CDR3 sequence is 14 residues long. CDR1 is KGHSH and CDR2 is LQKENI in the germline V gene. This CDR3 reads CASSPPGTVGGYTF. The CDR3 DNA is TGTGCCAGCTCACCACCCGGGACAGTCGGCGGCTACACCTTC.

This clone was observed a handful of times. This chain uses TRBV15 with TRBJ1-6, with D maybe TRBD1 (5 bases). Trimming took off 3 bases at V and 7 bases at J, with 13 bases between the two ends. The length of the CDR3 is 15 residues. Germline assignment: CDR1 LNHNV and CDR2 YYDKDF (reference sequence). The CDR3 spells CATSSQQVLNSPLHF. As DNA, the CDR3 is TGTGCCACCAGCAGCCAACAGGTTCTCAATTCACCCCTCCACTTT.

V and J are TRBV7-3 and TRBJ2-2; D is perhaps TRBD2 (6 bases). Per germline, CDR1 SGHTA and CDR2 FQGTGA. Trimming removed 4 bases at V and 7 bases at J, with 16 bases between. This CDR3 region has 15 residues. The CDR3 nucleotides are TGTGCCAGCAGCTCGGGACTTCTAGTGAACGGGGAGCTGTTTTTT. Translation: CASSSGLLVNGELFF.

The CDR3 coding sequence is TGTGCCATAGGGCTGGGAGATCAGCCCCAGCATTTT. Amino acids: CAIGLGDQPQHF. V usage is TRBV28 and J usage is TRBJ1-5; D is uncertain. The length of the CDR3 is 12 residues. The germline V and J ends were trimmed by 10 bases and 5 bases, with 12 bases remaining between them. The germline gives CDR1 MDHEN, CDR2 SYDVKM.

Note on this clone: This specimen includes other DNA sequences encoding the same CDR3. The rearrangement uses TRBV7-9 and TRBJ1-4; a weak D match, TRBD1 (6 bases). The CDR3 runs 16 residues. Trimming removed 0 bases from V and 7 bases from J, with 15 bases in between. Looked up from germline, CDR1 is SEHNR and CDR2 is FQNEAQ (reference sequence). CDR3 loop: CASSLAGRLQGEKLFF. CDR3 nucleotides: TGTGCCAGCAGCTTAGCGGGACGACTACAGGGTGAAAAACTGTTTTTT.

The rearrangement links TRBV4-2 to TRBJ2-7; 7 bases fit TRBD2. V was clipped by 2 bases and J by 0 bases; unmatched bases: 10. The germline V gene has CDR1 LGHNA and CDR2 YNFKEQ. This CDR3 has 17 residues. In DNA form, the CDR3 reads TGTGCCAGCAGCCAAACCCGGGGGGACTACAGCTCCTACGAGCAGTACTTC. Amino acids: CASSQTRGDYSSYEQYF.

This chain links TRBV28 with TRBJ2-1; D might be TRBD2 (7 bases). This CDR3 has 14 amino acids. V was clipped by 4 bases and J by 8 bases, with 15 bases between them. The germline gives CDR1 MDHEN, CDR2 SYDVKM. The CDR3 DNA is TGTGCCAGCAGTTCCCGCGGGGGCTGGGATGAGCAGTTCTTC. It translates to CASSSRGGWDEQFF.

The chain recombines TRBV7-9 with TRBJ2-6, with D possibly matching TRBD2 (6 bases). Germline V gene sequence: CDR1 SEHNR, CDR2 FQNEAQ (reference sequence). The CDR3 contains 18 residues. V was shortened by 3 bases and J by 4 bases, with 19 bases between the two germline ends. This CDR3 reads CASSFPRRGGVGANVLTF. For the CDR3, the DNA is TGTGCCAGCAGCTTCCCCCGTCGTGGAGGGGTGGGGGCCAACGTCCTGACTTTC.

The chain carries TRBV5-6 and TRBJ1-2; tentatively, D is TRBD1 (5 bases). CDR1 SGHDT and CDR2 YYEEEE come from the germline V gene. The V end was cut by 0 bases, the J end by 5 bases, with 11 bases between. CDR3 length: 14 residues. In DNA form, the CDR3 reads TGTGCCAGCAGCTTGGCCAGGGTAGCTTATGGCTACACCTTC. It codes for CASSLARVAYGYTF.

The chain employs TRBV5-4 and TRBJ1-2; no firm D call. The V and J ends lost 3 bases and 2 bases respectively, with 8 bases between them. CDR3 length: 13 residues. Germline V gene lookup returns CDR1 SGHNT and CDR2 YYREEE (reference sequence). DNA for the CDR3: TGTGCCAGCAGCTCGACGGCCAACTATGGCTACACCTTC. Residues: CASSSTANYGYTF. The full variable domain, with the rest looked up from reference TRBV5-4 and TRBJ1-2, is ETGVTQSPTHLIKTRGQQVTLRCSSQSGHNTVSWYQQALGQGPQFIFQYYREEENGRGNFPPRFSGLQFPNYSSELNVNALELDDSALYLCASSSTANYGYTFGSGTRLTVV.

This clone has a handful of counts. The chain joins TRBV27 to TRBJ2-7; D might be TRBD2 (6 bases). The germline V gene has CDR1 MNHEY and CDR2 SMNVEV (reference sequence). This CDR3 is 14 amino acids long. V was shortened by 5 bases and J by 3 bases, with 14 bases between the two germline ends. CDR3 region: CASSRDFSYYEQYF. DNA for the CDR3: TGTGCCAGCAGTAGGGACTTCTCCTACTACGAGCAGTACTTC.

This clone was seen only a few times. The genes are TRBV28 and TRBJ2-3; 7 positions match TRBD2. V trimming: 4 bases; J trimming: 3 bases; junction bases outside the gene matches: 7. CDR3 length equals 15 residues. Germline V CDR1 and CDR2: MDHEN, SYDVKM. The CDR3 protein is CASSWSGVRTDTQYF. The CDR3 DNA reads as TGTGCCAGCAGTTGGAGCGGGGTGAGGACAGATACGCAGTATTTT.

The rearrangement joins TRBV6-5 to TRBJ1-6; the match to TRBD1 covers 7 bases. Losses at the gene ends were 3 bases for V and 3 bases for J; bases not matched to a gene: 5. In germline, CDR1 is MNHEY, CDR2 SVGAGI. This CDR3 has 16 amino acids. CDR3 bases: TGTGCCAGCAGTTATCAGGGGGACATCTATAATTCACCCCTCCACTTT. Translation: CASSYQGDIYNSPLHF.

This clone came up a few times. The V and J genes are TRBV6-6 and TRBJ1-1; 7 bases are shared with TRBD1. The CDR3 has 15 residues. In germline, CDR1 is MNHNY, CDR2 SVGAGI (reference sequence). The V and J ends lost 0 bases and 3 bases, in that order; junction bases with no gene match: 4. CDR3: CASSYSSRGDTEAFF. The CDR3 DNA reads TGTGCCAGCAGTTACTCGTCCAGGGGGGACACTGAAGCTTTCTTT.

This clone has just one count. The chain has TRBV29-1 and TRBJ2-7, with 11 bases lining up with TRBD1. CDR1 SQVTM and CDR2 ANQGSEA come from the germline V gene. Unmatched junction bases numbered 6, after V lost 7 bases and J lost 4 bases. The CDR3 extends over 13 amino acids. This CDR3 is CSAEGTGGYEQYF. DNA of the CDR3: TGCAGCGCTGAGGGGACAGGGGGATACGAGCAGTACTTC.

The rearrangement uses TRBV19 and TRBJ2-2, with D possibly being TRBD2 (5 bases). Looked up from germline, CDR1 is LNHDA and CDR2 is SQIVND (reference sequence). Trimming shortened V by 8 bases and J by 7 bases, and 17 bases separated the two germline ends. The CDR3 is 14 amino acids. Here the CDR3 reads CASHPQRTGGELFF. CDR3 coding DNA: TGTGCCAGTCACCCCCAGCGGACGGGCGGGGAGCTGTTTTTT.

The chain carries TRBV18 and TRBJ1-2; TRBD1 aligns across 7 bases. Germline V gene lookup returns CDR1 KGHSH and CDR2 LQKENI. V shed 4 bases, J shed 4 bases, and the junction held 12 bases outside the gene matches. The CDR3 runs to 16 residues. The CDR3 DNA reads TGTGCCAGCTCACTCCGGGACAGAGGAGGTATCTATGGCTACACCTTC. The encoded protein is CASSLRDRGGIYGYTF.

The chain joins TRBV19 to TRBJ2-7, with D possibly being TRBD2 (6 bases). The V and J ends lost 4 bases and 4 bases respectively, with 14 bases between them. This CDR3 has 14 amino acids. Looked up from germline, CDR1 is LNHDA and CDR2 is SQIVND (reference sequence). The CDR3 sequence: CASSRTAGRYEQYF. In DNA form, the CDR3 reads TGTGCCAGTAGTAGGACTGCGGGGCGATACGAGCAGTACTTC.

The chain is built from TRBV19 and TRBJ2-1, with TRBD2 matching over 7 bases. V lost 1 base to trimming and J lost 6 bases; unmatched junction nucleotides: 12. CDR3 size: 17 residues. The germline V gene encodes CDR1 LNHDA and CDR2 SQIVND (reference sequence). CDR3 sequence (DNA): TGTGCCAGTAGTATAGGAAGATGGGCGGGAGCGTCCAATGAGCAGTTCTTC. Translation: CASSIGRWAGASNEQFF.

This clone was observed a few times. The chain is built from TRBV29-1 and TRBJ2-7; D is uncertain. Deletions cut 3 bases from V and 4 bases from J, with 7 bases between. This CDR3 comprises 11 residues. Germline CDR1 is SQVTM and CDR2 is ANQGSEA. The DNA for the CDR3 is TGCAGCGTTGATGACGGTTACGAGCAGTACTTC. Translation gives CSVDDGYEQYF.

The rearrangement uses TRBV9 and TRBJ1-6, with D perhaps TRBD1 (6 bases). CDR3 length equals 14 residues. The V end lost 2 bases, the J end lost 5 bases, and 8 bases lay between the germline ends. Germline V gene data show CDR1 as SGDLS and CDR2 as YYNGEE. Here the CDR3 DNA reads TGTGCCAGCAGCGTCAGGGGTAATAATTCACCCCTCCACTTT. This translates into CASSVRGNNSPLHF.

The chain has TRBV10-3 and TRBJ1-5, with D possibly being TRBD1 (5 bases). V lost 8 bases to trimming and J lost 4 bases, with 15 bases between them. CDR3 length: 14 residues. Germline V gene sequence: CDR1 ENHRY, CDR2 SYGVKD. Here the CDR3 reads CAIGGEGINQPQHF. CDR3 bases: TGTGCCATCGGAGGGGAGGGGATAAATCAGCCCCAGCATTTT.

V is TRBV10-3 and J is TRBJ2-7, with 10 bases fitting TRBD2. Germline-derived CDR1 and CDR2 are ENHRY and SYGVKD. With 3 bases clipped from V and 0 bases from J, the junction kept 14 bases outside the gene matches. The CDR3 spans 19 residues. The CDR3 is CAISDPIGVSGGPSYEQYF. The CDR3 coding sequence is TGTGCCATCAGTGACCCAATCGGAGTTAGCGGGGGGCCCTCCTACGAGCAGTACTTC.